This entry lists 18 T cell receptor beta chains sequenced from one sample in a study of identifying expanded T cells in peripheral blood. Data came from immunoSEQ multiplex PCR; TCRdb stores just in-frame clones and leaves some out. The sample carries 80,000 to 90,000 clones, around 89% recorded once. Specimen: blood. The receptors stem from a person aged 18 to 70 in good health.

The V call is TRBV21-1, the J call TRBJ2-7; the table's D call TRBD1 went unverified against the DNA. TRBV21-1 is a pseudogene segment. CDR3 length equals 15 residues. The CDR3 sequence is CASSKGWTGSYEQYF. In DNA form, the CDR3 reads TGTGCCAGCAGCAAAGGATGGACAGGCTCCTACGAGCAGTACTTC.

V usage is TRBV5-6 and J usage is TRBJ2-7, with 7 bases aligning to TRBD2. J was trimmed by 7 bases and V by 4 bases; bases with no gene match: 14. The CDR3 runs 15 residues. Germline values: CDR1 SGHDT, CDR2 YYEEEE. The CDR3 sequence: CASSPATSWVSEQYF. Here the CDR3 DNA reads TGTGCCAGCAGCCCCGCGACTAGCTGGGTATCGGAGCAGTACTTC.

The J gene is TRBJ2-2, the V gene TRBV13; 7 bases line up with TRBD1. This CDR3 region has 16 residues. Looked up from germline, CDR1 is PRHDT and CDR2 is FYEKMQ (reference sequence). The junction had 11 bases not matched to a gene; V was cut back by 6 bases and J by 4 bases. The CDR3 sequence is CASRSGVRGPTGELFF. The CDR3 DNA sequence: TGTGCCAGCAGATCAGGTGTGAGGGGGCCCACCGGGGAGCTGTTTTTT. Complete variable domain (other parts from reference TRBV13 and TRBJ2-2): AAGVIQSPRHLIKEKRETATLKCYPIPRHDTVYWYQQGPGQDPQFLISFYEKMQSDKGSIPDRFSAQQFSDYHSELNMSSLELGDSALYFCASRSGVRGPTGELFFGEGSRLTVL.

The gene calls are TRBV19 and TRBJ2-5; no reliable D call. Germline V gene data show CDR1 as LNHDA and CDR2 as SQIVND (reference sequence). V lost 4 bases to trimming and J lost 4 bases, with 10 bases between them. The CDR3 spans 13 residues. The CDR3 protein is CASSRRTAETQYF. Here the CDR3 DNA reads TGTGCCAGTAGTAGACGAACCGCAGAGACCCAGTACTTC.

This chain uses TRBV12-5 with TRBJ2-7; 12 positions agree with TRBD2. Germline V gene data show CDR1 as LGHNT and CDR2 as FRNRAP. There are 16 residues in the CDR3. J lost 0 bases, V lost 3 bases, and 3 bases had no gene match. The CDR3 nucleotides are TGTGCTAGTGGTTTCCCGACTAGCGGGAGCTCCTACGAGCAGTACTTC. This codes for CASGFPTSGSSYEQYF.

The CDR3 DNA is TGTGCCAGTAGTCCCCGGACAGGGGGCCAATCCTCCTACGAGCAGTACTTC. This gives the protein CASSPRTGGQSSYEQYF. The chain is built from TRBV19 and TRBJ2-7; 11 bases fit TRBD1. V shed 5 bases, J shed 0 bases, and the junction held 9 bases outside the gene matches. Germline loops: CDR1 LNHDA, CDR2 SQIVND (reference sequence). This CDR3 is built from 17 residues.

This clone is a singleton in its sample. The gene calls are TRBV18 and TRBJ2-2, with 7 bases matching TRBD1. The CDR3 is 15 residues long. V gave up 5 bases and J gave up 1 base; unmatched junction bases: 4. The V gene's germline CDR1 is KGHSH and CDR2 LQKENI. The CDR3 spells CASSIAGGNTGELFF. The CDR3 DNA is TGTGCCAGCTCAATCGCAGGGGGGAACACCGGGGAGCTGTTTTTT. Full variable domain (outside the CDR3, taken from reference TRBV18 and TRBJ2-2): NAGVMQNPRHLVRRRGQEARLRCSPMKGHSHVYWYRQLPEEGLKFMVYLQKENIIDESGMPKERFSAEFPKEGPSILRIQQVVRGDSAAYFCASSIAGGNTGELFFGEGSRLTVL.

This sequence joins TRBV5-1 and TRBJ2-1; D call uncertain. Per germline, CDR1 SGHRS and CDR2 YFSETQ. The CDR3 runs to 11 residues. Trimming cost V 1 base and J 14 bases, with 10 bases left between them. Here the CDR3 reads CASSLSQVEFF. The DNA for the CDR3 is TGCGCCAGCAGCTTGTCTCAGGTGGAGTTCTTC.

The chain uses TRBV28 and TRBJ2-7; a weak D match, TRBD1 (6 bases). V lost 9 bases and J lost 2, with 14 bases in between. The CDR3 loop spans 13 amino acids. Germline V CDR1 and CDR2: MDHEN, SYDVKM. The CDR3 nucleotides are TGTGCCAGGACCGTGACAGGTCCCTACGAGCAGTACTTC. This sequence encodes CARTVTGPYEQYF.

DNA of the CDR3: TGTGCCAGCAGCCAAGATCAATCTAACTATGGCTACACCTTC. Translation gives CASSQDQSNYGYTF. This chain connects TRBV7-9 to TRBJ1-2; D is unresolved. This CDR3 contains 14 residues. Trimming removed 5 bases from V and 0 bases from J, with 10 bases in between. Germline values: CDR1 SEHNR, CDR2 FQNEAQ (reference sequence).

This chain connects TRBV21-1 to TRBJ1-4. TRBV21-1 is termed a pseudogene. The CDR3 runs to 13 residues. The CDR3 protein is CASTGRGDEKLFF. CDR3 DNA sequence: TGTGCCAGCACGGGGCGAGGGGACGAAAAACTGTTTTTT.

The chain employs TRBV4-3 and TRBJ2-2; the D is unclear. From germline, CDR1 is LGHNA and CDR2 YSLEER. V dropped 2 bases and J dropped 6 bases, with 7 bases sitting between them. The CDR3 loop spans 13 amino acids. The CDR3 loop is CASSQRLAGELFF. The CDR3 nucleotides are TGCGCCAGCAGCCAACGGTTGGCCGGGGAGCTGTTTTTT.

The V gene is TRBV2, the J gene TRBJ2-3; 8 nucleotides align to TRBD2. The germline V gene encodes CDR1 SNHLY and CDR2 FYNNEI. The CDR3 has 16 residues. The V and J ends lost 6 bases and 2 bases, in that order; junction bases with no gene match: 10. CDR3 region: CASRELPGLVTDTQYF. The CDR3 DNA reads TGTGCCAGCAGAGAGTTGCCGGGACTAGTCACAGATACGCAGTATTTT.

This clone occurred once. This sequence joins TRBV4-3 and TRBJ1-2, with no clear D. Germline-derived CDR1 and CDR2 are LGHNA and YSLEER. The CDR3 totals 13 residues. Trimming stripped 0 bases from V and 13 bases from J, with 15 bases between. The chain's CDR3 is CASSQDFAGIGTF. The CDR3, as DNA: TGCGCCAGCAGCCAAGATTTCGCGGGTATTGGCACCTTC.

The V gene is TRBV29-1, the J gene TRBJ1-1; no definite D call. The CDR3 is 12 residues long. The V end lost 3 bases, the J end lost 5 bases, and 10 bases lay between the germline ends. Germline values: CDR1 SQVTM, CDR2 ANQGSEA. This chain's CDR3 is CSVDTTETEAFF. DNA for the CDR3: TGCAGCGTTGACACAACGGAGACTGAAGCTTTCTTT.

The CDR3 region is CASADRQGFHGYTF. The DNA for the CDR3 is TGCGCCAGCGCCGATAGACAGGGGTTTCACGGCTACACCTTC. The chain couples TRBV5-1 to TRBJ1-2, with 8 bases lining up with TRBD1. V lost 7 bases and J lost 8; bases outside the gene matches: 13. CDR3 length equals 14 residues. Germline loops: CDR1 SGHRS, CDR2 YFSETQ.

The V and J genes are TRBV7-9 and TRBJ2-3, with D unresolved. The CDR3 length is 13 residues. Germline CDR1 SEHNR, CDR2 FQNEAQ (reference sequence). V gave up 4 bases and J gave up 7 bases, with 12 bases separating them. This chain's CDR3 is CASSSTAHHTQYF. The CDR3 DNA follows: TGTGCCAGCAGCTCCACCGCCCACCATACGCAGTATTTT.

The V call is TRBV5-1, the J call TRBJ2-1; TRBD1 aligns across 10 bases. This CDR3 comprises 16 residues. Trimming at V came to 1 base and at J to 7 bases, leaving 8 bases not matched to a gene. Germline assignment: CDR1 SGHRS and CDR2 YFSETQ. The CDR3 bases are TGCGCCAGCAGCTTGAGGAGGGACAGGGGTTCGAATGAGCAGTTCTTC. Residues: CASSLRRDRGSNEQFF.